This T cell receptor (beta chain) was profiled in a study of siplizumab effects on memory and regulatory T cells. Study-wide results and caveats: Tregs proliferating in siplizumab cultures lacked confirmation of their suppressive function.

This CDR3 spans 15 amino acids. The junction had 6 bases not matched to a gene; V was cut back by 1 base and J by 5 bases. The germline CDR1 and CDR2 sequences are LNHDA and SQIVND (reference sequence). Method: immunoSEQ multiplex PCR; TCRdb's copy keeps in-frame clones and lacks some. The data show around 100,000 clones, 91% seen once. Of note for this clone: The antigen is undetermined.

The sequence came from a human donor in good health. Some clones in this sample may be carry-over from other donors' samples. Input material: CD4+ T cells sorted from blood. V is TRBV19 and J is TRBJ2-5; 8 bases map to TRBD1. The CDR3 region has the DNA TGTGCCAGTAGTATAGGAGCGGCAGGGGGCGAGACCCAGTACTTC. This sequence encodes CASSIGAAGGETQYF.